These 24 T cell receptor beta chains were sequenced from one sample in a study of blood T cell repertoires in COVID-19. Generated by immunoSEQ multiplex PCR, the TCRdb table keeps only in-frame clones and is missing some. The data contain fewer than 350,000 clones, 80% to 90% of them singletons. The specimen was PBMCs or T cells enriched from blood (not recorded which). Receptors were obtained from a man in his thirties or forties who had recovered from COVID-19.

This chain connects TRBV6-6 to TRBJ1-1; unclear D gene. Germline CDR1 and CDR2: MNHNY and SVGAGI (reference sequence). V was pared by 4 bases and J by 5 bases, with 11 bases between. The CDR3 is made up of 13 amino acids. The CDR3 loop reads CASSFRPGTEAFF. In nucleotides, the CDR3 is TGTGCCAGCAGTTTCAGGCCCGGTACTGAAGCTTTCTTT.

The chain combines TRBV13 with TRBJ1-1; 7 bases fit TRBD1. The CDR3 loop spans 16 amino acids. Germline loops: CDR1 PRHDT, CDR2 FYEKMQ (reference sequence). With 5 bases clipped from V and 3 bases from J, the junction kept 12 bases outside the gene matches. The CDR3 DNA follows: TGTGCCAGCAGCCTCGGGACAGCCTATCGGCACACTGAAGCTTTCTTT. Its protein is CASSLGTAYRHTEAFF. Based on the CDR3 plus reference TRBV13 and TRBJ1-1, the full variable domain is AAGVIQSPRHLIKEKRETATLKCYPIPRHDTVYWYQQGPGQDPQFLISFYEKMQSDKGSIPDRFSAQQFSDYHSELNMSSLELGDSALYFCASSLGTAYRHTEAFFGQGTRLTVV.

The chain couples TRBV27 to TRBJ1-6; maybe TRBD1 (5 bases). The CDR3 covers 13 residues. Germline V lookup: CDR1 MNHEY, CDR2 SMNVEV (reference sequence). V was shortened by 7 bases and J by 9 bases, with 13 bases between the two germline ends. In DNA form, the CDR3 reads TGTGCCAGCACCCTTGCGGGGGGTTCACCCCTCCACTTT. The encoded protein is CASTLAGGSPLHF.

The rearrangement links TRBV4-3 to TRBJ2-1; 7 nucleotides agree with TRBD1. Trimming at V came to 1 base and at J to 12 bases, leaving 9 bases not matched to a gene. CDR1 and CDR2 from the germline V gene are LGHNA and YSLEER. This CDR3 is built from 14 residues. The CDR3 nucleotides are TGCGCCAGCAGCCAAGTAAGAGGGGGCGAGCGGCAGTTCTTC. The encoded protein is CASSQVRGGERQFF.

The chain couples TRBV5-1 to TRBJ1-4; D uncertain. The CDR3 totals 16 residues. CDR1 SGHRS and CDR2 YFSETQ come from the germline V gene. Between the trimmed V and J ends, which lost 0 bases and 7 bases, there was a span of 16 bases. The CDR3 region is CASSLGFSPGIEKLFF. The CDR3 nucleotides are TGCGCCAGCAGCTTGGGATTCAGCCCAGGAATTGAAAAACTGTTTTTT.

The CDR3 here is CASSPGQENTEAFF. As DNA, the CDR3 is TGTGCCAGCAGCCCGGGACAGGAGAACACTGAAGCTTTCTTT. V is TRBV7-8 and J is TRBJ1-1, with 8 bases aligning to TRBD1. The ends lost 5 bases at V and 1 base at J; junction bases unmatched: 3. This CDR3 has 14 amino acids. CDR1 and CDR2 from the germline V gene are SGHVS and FQNEAQ.

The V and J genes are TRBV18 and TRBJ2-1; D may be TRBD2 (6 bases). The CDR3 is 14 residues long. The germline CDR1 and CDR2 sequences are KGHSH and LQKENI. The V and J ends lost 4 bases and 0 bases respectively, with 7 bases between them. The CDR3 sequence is CASSRDSSYNEQFF. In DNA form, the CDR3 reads TGTGCCAGCTCACGGGACTCCTCCTACAATGAGCAGTTCTTC. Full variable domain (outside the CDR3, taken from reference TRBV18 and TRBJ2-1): NAGVMQNPRHLVRRRGQEARLRCSPMKGHSHVYWYRQLPEEGLKFMVYLQKENIIDESGMPKERFSAEFPKEGPSILRIQQVVRGDSAAYFCASSRDSSYNEQFFGPGTRLTVL.

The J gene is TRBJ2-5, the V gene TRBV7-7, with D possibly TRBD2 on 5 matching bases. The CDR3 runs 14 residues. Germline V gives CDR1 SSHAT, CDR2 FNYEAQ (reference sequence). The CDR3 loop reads CASSLLGKQETQYF. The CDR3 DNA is TGTGCTAGCTCTTTACTAGGGAAACAAGAGACCCAGTACTTC.

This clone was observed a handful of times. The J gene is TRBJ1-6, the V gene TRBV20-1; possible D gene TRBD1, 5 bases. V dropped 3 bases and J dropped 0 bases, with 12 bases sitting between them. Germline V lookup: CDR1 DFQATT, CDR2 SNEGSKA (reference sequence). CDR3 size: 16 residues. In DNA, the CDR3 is TGCAGTGCTAGTACGGGGGAGGGCTCCTATAATTCACCCCTCCACTTT. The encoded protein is CSASTGEGSYNSPLHF.

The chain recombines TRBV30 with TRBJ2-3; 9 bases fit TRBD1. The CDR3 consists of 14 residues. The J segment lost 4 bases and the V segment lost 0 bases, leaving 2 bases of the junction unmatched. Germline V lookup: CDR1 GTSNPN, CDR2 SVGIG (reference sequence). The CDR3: CAWSVGTGPDTQYF. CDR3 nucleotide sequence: TGTGCCTGGAGTGTCGGGACAGGGCCAGATACGCAGTATTTT.

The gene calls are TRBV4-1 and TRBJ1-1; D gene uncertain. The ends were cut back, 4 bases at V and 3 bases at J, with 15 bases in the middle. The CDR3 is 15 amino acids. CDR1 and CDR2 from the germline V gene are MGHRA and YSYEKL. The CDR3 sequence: CASSRQMTQDTEAFF. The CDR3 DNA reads TGCGCCAGCAGCCGGCAAATGACCCAGGACACTGAAGCTTTCTTT.

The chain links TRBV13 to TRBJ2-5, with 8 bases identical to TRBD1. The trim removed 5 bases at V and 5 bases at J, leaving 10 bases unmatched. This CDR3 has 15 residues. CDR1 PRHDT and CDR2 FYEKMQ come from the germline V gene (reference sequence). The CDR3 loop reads CASSVRRTGPETQYF. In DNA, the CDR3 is TGTGCCAGCAGCGTCAGACGGACAGGGCCGGAGACCCAGTACTTC.

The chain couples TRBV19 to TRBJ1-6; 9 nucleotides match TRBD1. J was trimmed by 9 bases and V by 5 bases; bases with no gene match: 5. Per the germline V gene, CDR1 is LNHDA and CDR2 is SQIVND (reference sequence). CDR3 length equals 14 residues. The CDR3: CASSLTGGTSPLHF. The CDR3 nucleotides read TGTGCCAGTAGTTTAACAGGGGGCACTTCACCCCTCCACTTT.

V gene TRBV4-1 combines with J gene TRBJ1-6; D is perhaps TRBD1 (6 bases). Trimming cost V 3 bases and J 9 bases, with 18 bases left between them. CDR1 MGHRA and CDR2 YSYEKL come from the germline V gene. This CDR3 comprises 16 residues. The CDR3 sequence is CASSQWSAGGASPLHF. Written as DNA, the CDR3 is TGCGCCAGCAGCCAGTGGAGCGCGGGGGGGGCTTCACCCCTCCACTTT.

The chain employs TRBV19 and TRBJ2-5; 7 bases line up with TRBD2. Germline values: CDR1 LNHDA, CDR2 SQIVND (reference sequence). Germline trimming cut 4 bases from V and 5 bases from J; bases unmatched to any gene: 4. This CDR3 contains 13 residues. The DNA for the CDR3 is TGTGCCAGTAGTAGCGGGGGAGGGGAGACCCAGTACTTC. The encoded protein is CASSSGGGETQYF.

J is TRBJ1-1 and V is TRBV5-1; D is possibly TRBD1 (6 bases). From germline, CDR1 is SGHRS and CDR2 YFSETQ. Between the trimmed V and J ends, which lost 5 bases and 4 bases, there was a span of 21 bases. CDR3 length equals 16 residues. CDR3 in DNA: TGCGCCAGCAGTTTGAGTATGGGACAAGAGGCCACTGAAGCTTTCTTT. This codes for CASSLSMGQEATEAFF.

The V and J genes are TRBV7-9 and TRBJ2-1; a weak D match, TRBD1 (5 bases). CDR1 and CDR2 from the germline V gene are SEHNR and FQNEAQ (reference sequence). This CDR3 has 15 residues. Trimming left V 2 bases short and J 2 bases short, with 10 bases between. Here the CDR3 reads CASSLRQGPYNEQFF. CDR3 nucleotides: TGTGCCAGCAGCTTACGGCAGGGCCCCTACAATGAGCAGTTCTTC.

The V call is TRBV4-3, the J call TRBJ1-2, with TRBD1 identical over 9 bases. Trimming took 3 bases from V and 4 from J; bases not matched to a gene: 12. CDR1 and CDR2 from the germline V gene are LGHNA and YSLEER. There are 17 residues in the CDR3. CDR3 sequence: CASSQEHNRGLPYGYTF. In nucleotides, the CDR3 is TGCGCCAGCAGCCAGGAGCACAACAGGGGGCTCCCCTATGGCTACACCTTC.

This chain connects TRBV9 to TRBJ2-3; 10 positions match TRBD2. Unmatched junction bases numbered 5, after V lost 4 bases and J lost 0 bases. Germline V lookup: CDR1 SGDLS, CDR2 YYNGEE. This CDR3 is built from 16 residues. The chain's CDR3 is CASSSYSGGSTDTQYF. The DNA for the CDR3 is TGTGCCAGCAGCTCCTATAGCGGGGGGAGCACAGATACGCAGTATTTT.

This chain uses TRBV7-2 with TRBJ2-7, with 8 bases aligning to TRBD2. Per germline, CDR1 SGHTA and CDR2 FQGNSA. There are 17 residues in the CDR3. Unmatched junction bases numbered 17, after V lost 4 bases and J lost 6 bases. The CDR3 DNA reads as TGTGCCAGCAGCTCACCCGAGCAGCGCGGGGGGTACGCCGAGCAGTACTTC. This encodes CASSSPEQRGGYAEQYF.

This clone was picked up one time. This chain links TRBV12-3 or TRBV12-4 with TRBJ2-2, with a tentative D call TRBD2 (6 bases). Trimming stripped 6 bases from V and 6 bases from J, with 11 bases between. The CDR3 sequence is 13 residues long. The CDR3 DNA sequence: TGTGCCAGCAGGGTCGGAGGGGCCGGGGAGCTGTTTTTT. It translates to CASRVGGAGELFF.

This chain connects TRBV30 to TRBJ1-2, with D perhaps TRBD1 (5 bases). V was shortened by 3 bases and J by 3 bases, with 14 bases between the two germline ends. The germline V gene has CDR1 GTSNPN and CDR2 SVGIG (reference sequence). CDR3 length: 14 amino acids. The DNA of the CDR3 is TGTGCCTGGAGGAACCACAGGAACCACTATGGCTACACCTTC. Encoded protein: CAWRNHRNHYGYTF.

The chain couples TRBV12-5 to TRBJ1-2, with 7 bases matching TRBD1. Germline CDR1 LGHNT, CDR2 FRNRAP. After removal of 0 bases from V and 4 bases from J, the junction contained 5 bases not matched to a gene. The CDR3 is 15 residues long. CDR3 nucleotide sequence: TGTGCTAGTGGTTTGGTAGAGGGGGCTGGCTATGGCTACACCTTC. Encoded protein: CASGLVEGAGYGYTF.

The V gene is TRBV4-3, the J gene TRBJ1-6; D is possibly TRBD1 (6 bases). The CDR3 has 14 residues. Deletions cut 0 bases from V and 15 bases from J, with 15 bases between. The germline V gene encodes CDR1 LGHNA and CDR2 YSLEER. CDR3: CASSQDFGGNNLHF. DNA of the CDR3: TGCGCCAGCAGCCAAGATTTTGGGGGCAATAACCTCCACTTT.